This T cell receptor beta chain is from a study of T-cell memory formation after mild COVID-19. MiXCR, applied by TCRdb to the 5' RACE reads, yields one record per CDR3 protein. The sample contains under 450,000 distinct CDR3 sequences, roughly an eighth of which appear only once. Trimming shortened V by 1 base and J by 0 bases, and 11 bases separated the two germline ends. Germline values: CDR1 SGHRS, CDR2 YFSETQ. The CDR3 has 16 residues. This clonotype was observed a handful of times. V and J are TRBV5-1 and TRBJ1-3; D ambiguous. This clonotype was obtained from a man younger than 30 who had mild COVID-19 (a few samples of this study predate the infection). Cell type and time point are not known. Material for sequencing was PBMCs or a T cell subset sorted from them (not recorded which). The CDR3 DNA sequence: TGCGCCAGCAGCTTGAACGGATCACCCTCTGGAAACACCATATATTTT. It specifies CASSLNGSPSGNTIYF. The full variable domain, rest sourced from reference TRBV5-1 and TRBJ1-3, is KAGVTQTPRYLIKTRGQQVTLSCSPISGHRSVSWYQQTPGQGLQFLFEYFSETQRNKGNFPGRFSGRQFSNSRSEMNVSTLELGDSALYLCASSLNGSPSGNTIYFGEGSWLTVV.